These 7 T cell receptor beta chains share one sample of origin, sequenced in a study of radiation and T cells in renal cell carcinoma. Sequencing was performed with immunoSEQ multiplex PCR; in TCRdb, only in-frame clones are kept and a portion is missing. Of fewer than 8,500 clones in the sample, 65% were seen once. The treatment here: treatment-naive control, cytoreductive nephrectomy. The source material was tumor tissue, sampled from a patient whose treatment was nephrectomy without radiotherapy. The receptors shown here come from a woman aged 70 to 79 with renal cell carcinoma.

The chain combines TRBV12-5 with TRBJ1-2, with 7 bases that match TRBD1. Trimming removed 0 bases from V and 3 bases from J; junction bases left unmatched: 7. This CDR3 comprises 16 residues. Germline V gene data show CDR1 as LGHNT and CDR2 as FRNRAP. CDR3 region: CASGLVRRGHYYGYTF. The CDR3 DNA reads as TGTGCTAGTGGTTTGGTACGTAGGGGGCATTACTATGGCTACACCTTC.

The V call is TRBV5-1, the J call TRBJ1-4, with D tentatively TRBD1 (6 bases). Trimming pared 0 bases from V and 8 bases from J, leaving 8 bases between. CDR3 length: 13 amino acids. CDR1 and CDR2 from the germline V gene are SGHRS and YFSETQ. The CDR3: CASSLDTGEKLFF. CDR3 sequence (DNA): TGCGCCAGCAGCTTGGATACAGGGGAAAAACTGTTTTTT.

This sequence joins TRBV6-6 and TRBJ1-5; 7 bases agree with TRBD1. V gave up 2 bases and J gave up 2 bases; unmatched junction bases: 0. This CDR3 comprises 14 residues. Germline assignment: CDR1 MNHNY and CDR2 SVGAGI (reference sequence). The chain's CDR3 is CASSYGTGNQPQHF. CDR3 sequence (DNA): TGTGCCAGCAGTTACGGGACAGGCAATCAGCCCCAGCATTTT.

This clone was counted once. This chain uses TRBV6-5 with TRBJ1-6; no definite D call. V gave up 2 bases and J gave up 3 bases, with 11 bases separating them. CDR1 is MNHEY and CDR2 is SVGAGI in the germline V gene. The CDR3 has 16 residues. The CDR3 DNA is TGTGCCAGCAGTTACGACCCCCGGGGCTATAATTCACCCCTCCACTTT. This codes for CASSYDPRGYNSPLHF.

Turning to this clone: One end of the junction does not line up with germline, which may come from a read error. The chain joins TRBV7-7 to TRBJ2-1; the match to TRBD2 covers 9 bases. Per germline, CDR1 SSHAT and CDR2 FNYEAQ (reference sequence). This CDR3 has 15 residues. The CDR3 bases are TGTGCTAGCAGCTTAGATGCGGGGGGGATGAATGAGCAGTTCTTC. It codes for CASSLDAGGMNEQFF.

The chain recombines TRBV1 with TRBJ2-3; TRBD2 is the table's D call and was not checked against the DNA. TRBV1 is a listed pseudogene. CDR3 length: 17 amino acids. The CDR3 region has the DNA TGCACCAGCAGCCAAGTGGAGCGGGGGCCATCCACAGATACGCAGTATTTT. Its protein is CTSSQVERGPSTDTQYF.

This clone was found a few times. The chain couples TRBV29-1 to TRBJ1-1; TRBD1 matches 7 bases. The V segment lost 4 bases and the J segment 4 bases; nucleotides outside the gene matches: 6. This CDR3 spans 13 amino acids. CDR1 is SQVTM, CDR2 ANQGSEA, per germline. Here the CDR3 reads CSVGGAGGTEAFF. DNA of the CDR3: TGCAGCGTTGGTGGGGCAGGGGGCACTGAAGCTTTCTTT.